This TCR beta chain comes out of a study of blood T cell repertoires in COVID-19. Study context: Material from acute and convalescent COVID-19 was sourced from the United States, Italy and Spain. The cDNA or gDNA used as material had been derived from T cells, B-cell-depleted T cells, or PBMCs.

This clone was seen just once. Original analysis: Amplified reference gene primers provided the basis for estimating nucleated cell counts. Libraries were prepared by immunoSEQ multiplex PCR; TCRdb keeps only in-frame clonotypes and omits some of them. V and J calls and clone size are those listed in that table; D and trimming were worked out from the DNA. The profile shows roughly 120,000 clones, 84% of them singletons. The clonotype originates from a middle-aged woman with acute or convalescent COVID-19. Sample: peripheral blood.

The CDR3 DNA follows: TGTGCCAGCTCCTACACGACAGGCGCCGTGGGGTACGAGCAGTACTTC. Protein sequence: CASSYTTGAVGYEQYF. The V call is TRBV5-6, the J call TRBJ2-7; D is perhaps TRBD1 (6 bases). The length of the CDR3 is 16 residues. Trimming removed 7 bases at V and 4 bases at J, with 24 bases between. Per the germline V gene, CDR1 is SGHDT and CDR2 is YYEEEE.